These 18 T cell receptor beta chains share one sample of origin, sequenced in a study of spatial heterogeneity in lung cancer. TCRdb redid the calling of the 5' RACE reads with MiXCR, one entry per CDR3 protein. The sample has tens of thousands of distinct CDR3 sequences, 9.5% to 15% seen once; the top ten hold over 40%. Time point: sample taken at primary tumor resection. Unsorted whole RNA of tumor, nontumor lung or frozen PBMC was sequenced. The sample was PBMCs, taken at surgery. These TCRs come from a male donor with early-stage non-small cell lung cancer.

This clonotype was seen a few times. The chain combines TRBV29-1 with TRBJ1-4; D is undetermined. The germline gives CDR1 SQVTM, CDR2 ANQGSEA. V was shortened by 2 bases and J by 8 bases, with 6 bases between the two germline ends. CDR3 size: 11 residues. CDR3 DNA: TGCAGCGTTGAATCGGGGGAAAAACTGTTTTTT. Its protein is CSVESGEKLFF.

The genes are TRBV6-5 and TRBJ2-7, with D perhaps TRBD1 (6 bases). CDR3 length equals 15 residues. Trimming shortened V by 0 bases and J by 4 bases, and 13 bases separated the two germline ends. The germline gives CDR1 MNHEY, CDR2 SVGAGI. The CDR3 spells CASSYSGQGIYEQYF. Here the CDR3 DNA reads TGTGCCAGCAGTTACTCGGGGCAGGGGATATACGAGCAGTACTTC.

The chain combines TRBV7-9 with TRBJ2-4; tentative D call: TRBD1 (6 bases). The CDR3 runs to 13 residues. V dropped 5 bases and J dropped 6 bases, with 11 bases sitting between them. In germline, CDR1 is SEHNR, CDR2 FQNEAQ (reference sequence). The CDR3 protein is CASSHRERNIQYF. As DNA, the CDR3 is TGTGCCAGCAGCCACAGGGAGCGAAACATTCAGTACTTC. Complete variable domain (other parts from reference TRBV7-9 and TRBJ2-4): DTGVSQNPRHKITKRGQNVTFRCDPISEHNRLYWYRQTLGQGPEFLTYFQNEAQLEKSRLLSDRFSAERPKGSFSTLEIQRTEQGDSAMYLCASSHRERNIQYFGAGTRLSVL.

At least ten counts were recorded for this clonotype. This rearrangement joins TRBV7-9 to TRBJ2-5; D is uncertain. Germline V gene sequence: CDR1 SEHNR, CDR2 FQNEAQ (reference sequence). The CDR3 is 13 amino acids. Between the trimmed V and J ends, which lost 5 bases and 5 bases, there was a span of 12 bases. The chain's CDR3 is CASSAPWVETQYF. The DNA for the CDR3 is TGTGCCAGCAGCGCCCCCTGGGTTGAGACCCAGTACTTC.

The table lists this clonotype with many counts. The V and J genes are TRBV29-1 and TRBJ2-3; D is unresolved. V was cut by 7 bases and J by 4 bases, with 9 bases left in between. The CDR3 consists of 11 residues. From germline, CDR1 is SQVTM and CDR2 ANQGSEA. The CDR3 sequence: CSAKLPDTQYF. Here the CDR3 DNA reads TGCAGCGCTAAACTCCCAGATACGCAGTATTTT.

There are a few counts of this clonotype. J is TRBJ1-4 and V is TRBV12-3 or TRBV12-4; 7 bases are shared with TRBD1. V trimming: 6 bases; J trimming: 3 bases; junction bases outside the gene matches: 7. This CDR3 contains 15 residues. CDR3 nucleotides: TGTGCCAGCAGCTCAACAGGGGAATCTAATGAAAAACTGTTTTTT. Residues: CASSSTGESNEKLFF.

In this sample, this clonotype turned up a few times. The V call is TRBV20-1, the J call TRBJ2-3; D is undetermined. The germline V gene encodes CDR1 DFQATT and CDR2 SNEGSKA (reference sequence). The CDR3 covers 14 residues. V dropped 3 bases and J dropped 2 bases, with 12 bases sitting between them. The CDR3: CSASRADHTDTQYF. CDR3 in DNA: TGCAGTGCTAGCCGCGCGGACCACACAGATACGCAGTATTTT.

The sample holds a few counts of this clonotype. The V call is TRBV4-2, the J call TRBJ1-5; no reliable D call. This CDR3 spans 15 amino acids. V dropped 0 bases and J dropped 5 bases, with 11 bases sitting between them. Germline CDR1 is LGHNA and CDR2 is YNFKEQ. In DNA form, the CDR3 reads TGTGCCAGCAGCCAAGACCGCAGAGGAGATCAGCCCCAGCATTTT. It encodes CASSQDRRGDQPQHF.

The sample holds a few counts of this clonotype. V and J are TRBV20-1 and TRBJ2-7; TRBD2 agrees at 8 bases. Germline V gene lookup returns CDR1 DFQATT and CDR2 SNEGSKA (reference sequence). Germline trimming cut 4 bases from V and 0 bases from J; bases unmatched to any gene: 5. The CDR3 is 14 amino acids. As DNA, the CDR3 is TGCAGTGCTATCCCGGGACTAGGCTCCTACGAGCAGTACTTC. This translates into CSAIPGLGSYEQYF.

In DNA, the CDR3 is TGTGCCAGCAGTTTCAGGACTAGCGGGAGCCACGAGCAGTACTTC. Amino acid sequence: CASSFRTSGSHEQYF. The rearrangement joins TRBV12-3 or TRBV12-4 to TRBJ2-7, with 13 positions matching TRBD2. The CDR3 has 15 residues. V lost 3 bases and J lost 5; bases outside the gene matches: 4.

V usage is TRBV6-1 and J usage is TRBJ1-4; no clear D gene. This CDR3 contains 12 residues. Germline loops: CDR1 MNHNS, CDR2 SASEGT. V lost 8 bases and J 8 bases, leaving 12 bases between the germline ends. CDR3 amino acids: CASSPRGEKLFF. Written as DNA, the CDR3 is TGTGCCAGCTCCCCGCGGGGAGAAAAACTGTTTTTT.

The CDR3 DNA sequence: TGTGCCAGCAGACCCGGGCGGCTCTACGAGCAGTACTTC. Protein: CASRPGRLYEQYF. The V call is TRBV6-6, the J call TRBJ2-7; D ambiguous. The CDR3 totals 13 residues. Trimming took off 6 bases at V and 3 bases at J, with 12 bases between the two ends. Germline CDR1 and CDR2: MNHNY and SVGAGI (reference sequence).

This chain uses TRBV10-3 with TRBJ2-1; no firm D call. The CDR3 loop spans 12 amino acids. The germline V gene encodes CDR1 ENHRY and CDR2 SYGVKD. V lost 0 bases to trimming and J lost 14 bases, with 11 bases between them. The CDR3 sequence: CAISESAGDKFF. The CDR3 DNA is TGTGCCATCAGTGAGTCAGCAGGCGACAAGTTCTTC.

This rearrangement joins TRBV28 to TRBJ1-6, with no clear D. This CDR3 has 17 amino acids. The germline CDR1 and CDR2 sequences are MDHEN and SYDVKM. V was cut by 3 bases and J by 0 bases, with 12 bases left in between. The CDR3 here is CASSFLPASSYNSPLHF. The CDR3 DNA reads TGTGCCAGCAGTTTTCTTCCGGCGAGCTCCTATAATTCACCCCTCCACTTT.

This clonotype was seen at least ten times. The chain combines TRBV20-1 with TRBJ2-3, with 7 bases lining up with TRBD2. V dropped 0 bases and J dropped 0; count of bases not matched to a gene: 12. This CDR3 comprises 18 residues. Germline V gene data show CDR1 as DFQATT and CDR2 as SNEGSKA (reference sequence). CDR3 nucleotide sequence: TGCAGTGCTAGAGATCCCTCCTGGCGGGGGACTAGCACAGATACGCAGTATTTT. Protein: CSARDPSWRGTSTDTQYF.

The genes are TRBV12-3 or TRBV12-4 and TRBJ2-1; 10 nucleotides agree with TRBD1. The CDR3 is 14 amino acids. V was clipped by 9 bases and J by 2 bases; unmatched bases: 4. The DNA of the CDR3 is TGTGCCAGTACCGGGACAGGGGCCTACAATGAGCAGTTCTTC. It encodes CASTGTGAYNEQFF.

This clonotype was observed a handful of times. This chain joins TRBV20-1 and TRBJ2-7; 8 positions agree with TRBD2. The CDR3 covers 13 residues. CDR1 and CDR2 from the germline V gene are DFQATT and SNEGSKA (reference sequence). With V trimmed by 4 bases and J by 6 bases, 8 bases remained unmatched. The CDR3 spells CSANNGGAGEQYF. In nucleotides, the CDR3 is TGCAGTGCTAATAACGGGGGGGCCGGCGAGCAGTACTTC.

The chain couples TRBV5-4 to TRBJ2-7; 11 bases agree with TRBD2. The germline gives CDR1 SGHNT, CDR2 YYREEE (reference sequence). The V gene end was trimmed by 5 bases and the J gene end by 4 bases; junction bases not matched to a gene: 23. CDR3 size: 20 residues. CDR3 loop: CASSVLPGQIWASGRYEQYF. CDR3 bases: TGTGCCAGCAGTGTACTCCCGGGACAGATCTGGGCTAGCGGGAGGTACGAGCAGTACTTC. Drawing the rest from reference TRBV5-4 and TRBJ2-7, the complete variable domain is ETGVTQSPTHLIKTRGQQVTLRCSSQSGHNTVSWYQQALGQGPQFIFQYYREEENGRGNFPPRFSGLQFPNYSSELNVNALELDDSALYLCASSVLPGQIWASGRYEQYFGPGTRLTVT.